Shown below are 4 T cell receptor beta chains from a single sample sequenced in a study of immune evolution from preneoplasia to lung adenocarcinoma. TCRdb keeps only in-frame clones here, not all; method: immunoSEQ multiplex PCR. The sample consists of over 12,000 clones, 80% to 90% of them appearing once. The sample taken for sequencing was FFPE minimally invasive lung adenocarcinoma tissue. Receptor source: a person aged 65-85 years with lung adenocarcinoma.

The chain combines TRBV5-4 with TRBJ1-5; 9 nucleotides line up with TRBD1. Looked up from germline, CDR1 is SGHNT and CDR2 is YYREEE (reference sequence). After removal of 3 bases from V and 5 bases from J, the junction contained 12 bases not matched to a gene. CDR3 size: 17 residues. CDR3: CASSSAPFRTGDQPQHF. CDR3 sequence (DNA): TGTGCCAGCAGCTCTGCGCCCTTCCGGACAGGGGATCAGCCCCAGCATTTT.

The chain has TRBV9 and TRBJ2-5; 7 nucleotides match TRBD2. CDR1 and CDR2 from the germline V gene are SGDLS and YYNGEE. The junction had 1 base not matched to a gene; V was cut back by 0 bases and J by 5 bases. The length of the CDR3 is 13 residues. Written as DNA, the CDR3 is TGTGCCAGCAGCGTAGGGGGAGGGGAGACCCAGTACTTC. Amino acids: CASSVGGGETQYF.

This chain connects TRBV6-1 to TRBJ2-7; no reliable D call. The V and J ends lost 0 bases and 2 bases respectively, with 11 bases between them. The germline CDR1 and CDR2 sequences are MNHNS and SASEGT. This CDR3 comprises 15 residues. The CDR3 reads CASSEAGSFTYEQYF. The DNA for the CDR3 is TGTGCCAGCAGTGAAGCGGGCTCGTTCACCTACGAGCAGTACTTC.

This clone was seen a handful of times. The chain is built from TRBV21-1 and TRBJ1-4. TRBV21-1 is deemed a pseudogene. The CDR3 extends over 14 amino acids. The CDR3 DNA sequence: TGTGCCAGCAGCAACAGGAGGATGGGAGAAAAACTGTTTTTT. The encoded protein is CASSNRRMGEKLFF.